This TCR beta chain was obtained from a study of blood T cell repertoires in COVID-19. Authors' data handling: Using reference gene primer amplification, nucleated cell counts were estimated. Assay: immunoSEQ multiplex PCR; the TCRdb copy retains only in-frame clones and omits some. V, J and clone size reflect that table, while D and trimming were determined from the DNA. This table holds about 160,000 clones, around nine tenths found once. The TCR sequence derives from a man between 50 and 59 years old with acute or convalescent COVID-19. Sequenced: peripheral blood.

The CDR3 region is CASRSSGMRYEQYF. The CDR3 DNA is TGTGCCAGCAGGTCTAGCGGGATGCGTTACGAGCAGTACTTC. The gene calls are TRBV2 and TRBJ2-7; TRBD2 matches at 9 bases. V shed 6 bases and J 4 bases; nucleotides not matched to a gene: 7. CDR1 and CDR2 (germline): SNHLY, FYNNEI. This CDR3 is built from 14 residues.